This T cell receptor beta chain originates from a study of blood T cell repertoires in COVID-19. As for the study in general: Researchers got acute and convalescent COVID-19 samples from the United States, Italy and Spain. T cells, B-cell-depleted T cells, or PBMCs supplied cDNA or gDNA.

CDR1 is MGHDK, CDR2 SYGVNS, per germline. V gave up 7 bases and J gave up 4 bases; unmatched junction bases: 11. The CDR3 is 15 residues long. In the original workflow: Amplified reference gene primers provided the basis for estimating nucleated cell counts. Clones were sequenced by immunoSEQ multiplex PCR, and TCRdb holds only the in-frame ones, with some missing. The D gene and trimming were derived from the DNA, and the V and J assignments and clone size from that table. The top ten clones hold 22% of a sample with 150,000 to 200,000 clones, approximately 82% of them seen once. The receptor was isolated from a woman older than 75 with acute or convalescent COVID-19. The chain links TRBV25-1 to TRBJ2-3, with 7 nucleotides matching TRBD1. Sequencing was done on a sample of peripheral blood. As DNA, the CDR3 is TGTGCCAGCACCGCCTCCGGGACAGACCCAGATACGCAGTATTTT. This translates into CASTASGTDPDTQYF.